A selection of T cell receptor beta chains follows, all from one sample in a study of blood T cells in healthy people across ages. TCRdb recomputed calls from the 5' RACE reads with MiXCR, one row per CDR3 protein. The table lists more than 650,000 distinct CDR3 sequences, around a quarter of them singletons. The sample was also linked to a second study, of T cells of mothers and their children.

Sequences were obtained from blood. The source is a boy aged 5-17 years in good health. CDR3s include the opening cysteine and the closing phenylalanine or tryptophan. Fields, in order: V gene, CDR3 protein.

V: TRBV5-4
CDR3: CASSDGLAGVYNEQFF

V: TRBV15
CDR3: CATSLGTRGTDTQYF

V: TRBV20-1
CDR3: CSVPKRGHYGYTF

V: TRBV29-1
CDR3: CSVEGGTSGPQETQYF

V: TRBV6-1
CDR3: CASSDGTMSSYEQYF

V: TRBV2
CDR3: CASTSRGMNTEAFF

V: TRBV7-2
CDR3: CASSEGRVGETQYF

V: TRBV11-1
CDR3: CASSLGVYSGANVLTF

V: TRBV4-1
CDR3: CASRGPGNTEAFF

V: TRBV14
CDR3: CASSPRPWYEQYF

V: TRBV24-1
CDR3: CTTSDLLETQYF

V: TRBV5-1
CDR3: CASSLGTASSPLHF

V: TRBV2
CDR3: CASSGRGAGGPTDTQYF

V: TRBV7-3
CDR3: CASSPGLAVYEQYF

V: TRBV28
CDR3: CASSRRGAGHNEQFF

V: TRBV5-1
CDR3: CASSLSWDRVVYGYTF

V: TRBV5-1
CDR3: CASKSDWGETLSRGTQYF

V: TRBV6-2/TRBV6-3
CDR3: CASSRGDRPTDVEETQYF

V: TRBV18
CDR3: CASSLLRTAPVTSTNEKLFF